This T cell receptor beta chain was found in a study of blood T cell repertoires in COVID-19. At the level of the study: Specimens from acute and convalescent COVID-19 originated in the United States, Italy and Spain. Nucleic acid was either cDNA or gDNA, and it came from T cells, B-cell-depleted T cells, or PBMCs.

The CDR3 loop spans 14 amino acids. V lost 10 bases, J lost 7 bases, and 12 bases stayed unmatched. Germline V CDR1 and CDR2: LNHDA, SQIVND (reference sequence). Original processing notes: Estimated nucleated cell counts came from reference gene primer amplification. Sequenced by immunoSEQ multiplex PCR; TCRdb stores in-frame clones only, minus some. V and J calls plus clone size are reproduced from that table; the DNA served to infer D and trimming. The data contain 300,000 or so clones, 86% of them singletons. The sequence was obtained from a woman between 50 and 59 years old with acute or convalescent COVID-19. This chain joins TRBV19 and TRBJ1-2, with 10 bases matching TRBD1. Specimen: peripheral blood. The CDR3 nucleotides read TGTGCCACCACAGACCCCGACAGGGGGCCTGGCTACACCTTC. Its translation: CATTDPDRGPGYTF.